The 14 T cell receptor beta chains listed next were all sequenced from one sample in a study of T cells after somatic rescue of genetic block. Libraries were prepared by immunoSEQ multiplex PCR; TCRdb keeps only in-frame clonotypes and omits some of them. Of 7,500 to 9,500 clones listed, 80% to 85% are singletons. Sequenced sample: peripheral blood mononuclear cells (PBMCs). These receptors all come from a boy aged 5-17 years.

The CDR3 DNA reads TGTGCCAGCAGCCCCCGGCAGGGGGGACCCTACGAGCAGTACTTC. Translated: CASSPRQGGPYEQYF. V gene TRBV7-2 combines with J gene TRBJ2-5; the D gene is possibly TRBD1 (7 bases). The end of the DNA fits TRBJ2-7 better, so the J call may be wrong. Germline V gene sequence: CDR1 SGHTA, CDR2 FQGNSA. The CDR3 covers 15 residues.

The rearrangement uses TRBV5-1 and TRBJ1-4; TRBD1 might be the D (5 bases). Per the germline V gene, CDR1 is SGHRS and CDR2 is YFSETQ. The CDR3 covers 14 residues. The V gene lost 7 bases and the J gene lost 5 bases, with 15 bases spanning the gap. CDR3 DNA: TGCGCCAGCCGTCCCGGGACCATCAATGAAAAACTGTTTTTT. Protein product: CASRPGTINEKLFF. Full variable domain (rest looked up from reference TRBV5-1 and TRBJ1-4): KAGVTQTPRYLIKTRGQQVTLSCSPISGHRSVSWYQQTPGQGLQFLFEYFSETQRNKGNFPGRFSGRQFSNSRSEMNVSTLELGDSALYLCASRPGTINEKLFFGSGTQLSVL.

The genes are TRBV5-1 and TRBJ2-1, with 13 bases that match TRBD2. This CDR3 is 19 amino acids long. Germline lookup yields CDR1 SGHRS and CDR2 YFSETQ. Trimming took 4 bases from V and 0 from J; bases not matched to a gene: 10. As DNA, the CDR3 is TGCGCCAGCAGCCCACCCTTACTAGCGGGGGGGCCCTCCTACAATGAGCAGTTCTTC. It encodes CASSPPLLAGGPSYNEQFF.

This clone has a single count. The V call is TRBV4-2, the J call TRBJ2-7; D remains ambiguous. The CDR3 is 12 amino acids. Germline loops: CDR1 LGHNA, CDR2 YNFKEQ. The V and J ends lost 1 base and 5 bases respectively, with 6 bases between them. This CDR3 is CASSQVGHEQYF. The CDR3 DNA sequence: TGTGCCAGCAGCCAAGTAGGACACGAGCAGTACTTC.

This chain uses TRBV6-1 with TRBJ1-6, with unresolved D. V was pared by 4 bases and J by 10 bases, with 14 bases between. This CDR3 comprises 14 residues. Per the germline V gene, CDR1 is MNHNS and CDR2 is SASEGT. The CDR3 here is CASSVGRFNSPLHF. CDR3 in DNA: TGTGCCAGCAGTGTCGGCAGGTTTAACTCACCCCTCCACTTT.

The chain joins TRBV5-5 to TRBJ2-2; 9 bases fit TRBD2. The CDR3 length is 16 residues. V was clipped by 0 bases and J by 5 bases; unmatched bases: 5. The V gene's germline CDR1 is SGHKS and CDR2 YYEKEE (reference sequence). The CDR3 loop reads CASSLDPAGGTGELFF. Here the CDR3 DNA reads TGTGCCAGCAGCTTGGATCCAGCGGGGGGTACCGGGGAGCTGTTTTTT.

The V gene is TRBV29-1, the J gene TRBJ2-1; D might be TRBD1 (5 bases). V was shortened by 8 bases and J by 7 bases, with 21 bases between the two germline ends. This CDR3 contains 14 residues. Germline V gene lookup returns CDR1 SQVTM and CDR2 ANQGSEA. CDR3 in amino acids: CSHTTWTRQNEQFF. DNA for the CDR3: TGCAGCCACACGACTTGGACAAGGCAAAATGAGCAGTTCTTC.

The CDR3 nucleotides are TGCGCCAGCAGCCCCCAGGGGTGGGAAAAACTGTTTTTT. It codes for CASSPQGWEKLFF. V and J are TRBV4-1 and TRBJ1-4; D may be TRBD1 (6 bases). Trimming cost V 4 bases and J 8 bases, with 11 bases left between them. The CDR3 totals 13 residues. The V gene's germline CDR1 is MGHRA and CDR2 YSYEKL.

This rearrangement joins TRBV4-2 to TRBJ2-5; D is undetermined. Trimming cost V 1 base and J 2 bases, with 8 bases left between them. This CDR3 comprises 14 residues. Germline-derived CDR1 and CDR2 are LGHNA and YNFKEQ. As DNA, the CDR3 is TGTGCCAGCAGCCAAGGCGCAGTGCAAGAGACCCAGTACTTC. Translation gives CASSQGAVQETQYF.

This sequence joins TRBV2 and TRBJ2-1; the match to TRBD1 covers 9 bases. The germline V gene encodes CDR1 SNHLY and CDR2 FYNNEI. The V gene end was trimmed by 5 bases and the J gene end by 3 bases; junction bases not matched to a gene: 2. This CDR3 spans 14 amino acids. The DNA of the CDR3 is TGTGCCAGCAGTCTGGGACAGGGCTACAATGAGCAGTTCTTC. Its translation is CASSLGQGYNEQFF.

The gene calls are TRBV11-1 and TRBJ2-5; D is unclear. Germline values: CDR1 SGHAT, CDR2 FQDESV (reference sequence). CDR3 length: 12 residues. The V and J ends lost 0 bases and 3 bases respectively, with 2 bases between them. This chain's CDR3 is CASSLAKETQYF. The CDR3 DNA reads TGTGCCAGCAGCTTAGCCAAAGAGACCCAGTACTTC.

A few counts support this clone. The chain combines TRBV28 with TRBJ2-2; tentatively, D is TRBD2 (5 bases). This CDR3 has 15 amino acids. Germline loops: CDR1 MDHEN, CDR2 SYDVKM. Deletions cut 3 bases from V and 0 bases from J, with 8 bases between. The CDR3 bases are TGTGCCAGCAGTTTTTTCGGGACGAACACCGGGGAGCTGTTTTTT. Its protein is CASSFFGTNTGELFF.

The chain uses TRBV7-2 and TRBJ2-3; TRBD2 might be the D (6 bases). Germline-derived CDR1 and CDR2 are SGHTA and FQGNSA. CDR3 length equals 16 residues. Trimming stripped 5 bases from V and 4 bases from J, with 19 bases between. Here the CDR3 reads CASSPLRRGPPDTQYF. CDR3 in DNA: TGTGCCAGCAGCCCGCTGAGGAGGGGCCCGCCAGATACGCAGTATTTT.

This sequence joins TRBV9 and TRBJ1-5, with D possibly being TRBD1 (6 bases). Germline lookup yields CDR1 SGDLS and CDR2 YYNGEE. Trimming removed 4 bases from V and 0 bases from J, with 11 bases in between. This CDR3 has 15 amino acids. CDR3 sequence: CASSKQGYSNQPQHF. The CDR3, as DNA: TGTGCCAGCAGCAAACAGGGTTATAGCAATCAGCCCCAGCATTTT.